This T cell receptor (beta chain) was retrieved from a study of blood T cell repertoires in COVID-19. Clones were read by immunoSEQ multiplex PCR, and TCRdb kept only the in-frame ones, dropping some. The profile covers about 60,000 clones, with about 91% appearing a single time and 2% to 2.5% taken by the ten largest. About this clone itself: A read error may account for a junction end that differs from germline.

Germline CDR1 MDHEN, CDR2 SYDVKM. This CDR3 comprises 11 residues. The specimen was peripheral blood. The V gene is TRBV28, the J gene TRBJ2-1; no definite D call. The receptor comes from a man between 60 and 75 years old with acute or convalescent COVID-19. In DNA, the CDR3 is TGTGCCAGCAGTTCTGACAAGGAGCAGTTCTTC. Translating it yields CASSSDKEQFF.